This T cell receptor (beta chain) was found in a study of CD8 T cells in Susac syndrome. Study overall: Patients with Susac syndrome who were sequenced included six with active disease and under ten in remission. Patients with Susac syndrome were therapy-naive, on corticosteroids, or on intravenous immunoglobulin alone at the time that blood was drawn.

Random hexamers served to reverse transcribe about 0.5 to 1 ug RNA. Amplification of TCR beta CDR3 used immunoSEQ multiplex PCR across 54 Vbeta and 13 Jbeta. TCRdb re-called the immunoSEQ multiplex PCR reads with MiXCR, one entry per CDR3 protein. The sample yields 170,000 or so distinct CDR3 sequences, approximately 95% seen once. The CDR3 is made up of 16 amino acids. The junction had 11 bases not matched to a gene; V was cut back by 2 bases and J by 5 bases. Germline V gene data show CDR1 as SGDLS and CDR2 as YYNGEE. Purification of the CD8+ and CD4+ T cells relied on negative isolation, and TEMRA cells underwent FACS enrichment.

This chain connects TRBV9 to TRBJ2-7, with 9 bases identical to TRBD1. The sequencing sample was made of CD4+ T cells from PBMCs. The source is a human donor with Susac syndrome. CDR3 nucleotide sequence: TGTGCCAGCAGCGTCGGACACAGGGGGCGCATCAACGAGCAGTACTTC. It yields the protein CASSVGHRGRINEQYF.